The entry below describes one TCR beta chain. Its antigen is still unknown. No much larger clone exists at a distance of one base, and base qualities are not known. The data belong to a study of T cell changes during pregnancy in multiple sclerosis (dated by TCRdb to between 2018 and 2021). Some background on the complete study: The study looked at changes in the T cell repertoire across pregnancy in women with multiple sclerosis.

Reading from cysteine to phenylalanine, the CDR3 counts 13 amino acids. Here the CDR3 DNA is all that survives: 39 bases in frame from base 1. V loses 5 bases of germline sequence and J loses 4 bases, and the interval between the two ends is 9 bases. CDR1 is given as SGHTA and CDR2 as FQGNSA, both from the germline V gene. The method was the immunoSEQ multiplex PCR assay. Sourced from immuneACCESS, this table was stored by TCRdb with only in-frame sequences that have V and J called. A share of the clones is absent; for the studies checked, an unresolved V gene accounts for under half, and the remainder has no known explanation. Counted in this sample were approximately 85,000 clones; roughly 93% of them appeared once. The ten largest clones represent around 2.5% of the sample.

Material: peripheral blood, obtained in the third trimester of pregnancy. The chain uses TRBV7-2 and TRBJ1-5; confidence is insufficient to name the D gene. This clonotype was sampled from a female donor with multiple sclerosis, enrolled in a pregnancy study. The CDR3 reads CASSPQRNQPQHF. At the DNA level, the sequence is TGTGCCAGCAGCCCTCAGAGGAATCAGCCCCAGCATTTT.